These 22 T cell receptor beta chains came from one sample sequenced in a study of blood T cell repertoires in COVID-19. The protocol was immunoSEQ multiplex PCR, while the TCRdb copy is restricted to in-frame clones and leaves out a portion. The sample contains approximately 200,000 clones, about 85% of which appear only once. Material for sequencing was PBMCs or T cells enriched from blood (not recorded which). The origin of the receptors is a man between 35 and 55 years old who had recovered from COVID-19.

This chain links TRBV7-9 with TRBJ2-1; a possible D gene is TRBD1 (6 bases). In germline, CDR1 is SEHNR, CDR2 FQNEAQ (reference sequence). V lost 0 bases to trimming and J lost 5 bases, with 8 bases between them. The CDR3 runs to 14 residues. The CDR3 loop reads CASSLAGTHNEQFF. CDR3 DNA: TGTGCCAGCAGCTTAGCTGGGACACACAATGAGCAGTTCTTC.

This clone was seen once. The genes are TRBV30 and TRBJ2-1; D perhaps matches TRBD1 (6 bases). Germline values: CDR1 GTSNPN, CDR2 SVGIG (reference sequence). The CDR3 consists of 13 residues. Trimming left V 2 bases short and J 8 bases short, with 13 bases between. CDR3 bases: TGTGCCTGGAGTACAGGGTTGGATTATGAGCAGTTCTTC. Residues: CAWSTGLDYEQFF.

The chain links TRBV11-2 to TRBJ2-2; a possible D gene is TRBD1 (6 bases). V was shortened by 3 bases and J by 0 bases, with 8 bases between the two germline ends. The germline V gene has CDR1 SGHAT and CDR2 FQNNGV. The CDR3 contains 15 residues. CDR3 nucleotide sequence: TGTGCCAGCAGCTTTGGACAGTCGAACACCGGGGAGCTGTTTTTT. Protein: CASSFGQSNTGELFF.

There are a few counts of this clone. The gene calls are TRBV15 and TRBJ1-2, with D hard to call. Germline V gene sequence: CDR1 LNHNV, CDR2 YYDKDF (reference sequence). This CDR3 is 15 amino acids long. The V gene lost 0 bases and the J gene lost 7 bases, with 15 bases spanning the gap. CDR3 in DNA: TGTGCCACCAGCAGAGATTTTGGTCCAACGGGTGGCTACACCTTC. This encodes CATSRDFGPTGGYTF.

A single count supports this clone. The chain combines TRBV10-3 with TRBJ1-1; tentative D call: TRBD1 (6 bases). The CDR3 length is 12 residues. Germline CDR1 ENHRY, CDR2 SYGVKD. V gave up 9 bases and J gave up 4 bases, with 12 bases separating them. The CDR3 loop is CAIGLDSTEAFF. For the CDR3, the DNA is TGTGCCATAGGTCTGGACAGCACTGAAGCTTTCTTT.

The chain employs TRBV3-1 (or the pseudogene TRBV3-2) and TRBJ2-3; the D gene is possibly TRBD1 (5 bases). The V end lost 1 base, the J end lost 4 bases, and 12 bases lay between the germline ends. Looked up from germline, CDR1 is LGHDT and CDR2 is YNNKEL (reference sequence). The CDR3 runs to 15 residues. The CDR3 protein is CASSQVSRVADTQYF. The CDR3 DNA is TGTGCCAGCAGCCAAGTCAGCAGGGTCGCAGATACGCAGTATTTT.

The chain joins TRBV19 to TRBJ1-4; D is unresolved. The V end lost 8 bases, the J end lost 8 bases, and 15 bases lay between the germline ends. CDR3 length equals 13 residues. Germline V gene data show CDR1 as LNHDA and CDR2 as SQIVND (reference sequence). The CDR3 protein is CASAFEPREKLFF. In DNA form, the CDR3 reads TGTGCCAGTGCGTTCGAACCGAGGGAAAAACTGTTTTTT.

This chain uses TRBV4-2 with TRBJ2-7; D is possibly TRBD2 (5 bases). CDR1 and CDR2 from the germline V gene are LGHNA and YNFKEQ. Trimming took 1 base from V and 3 from J, leaving 10 bases between them. The CDR3 contains 14 residues. The CDR3 DNA reads TGTGCCAGCAGCCAAGCCGGGATTAACTACGAGCAGTACTTC. Its translation: CASSQAGINYEQYF.

The gene calls are TRBV6-5 and TRBJ2-7; TRBD2 agrees at 7 bases. The CDR3 length is 12 residues. Germline-derived CDR1 and CDR2 are MNHEY and SVGAGI. The junction had 6 bases not matched to a gene; V was cut back by 10 bases and J by 3 bases. CDR3 in DNA: TGTGCCACACGGGGGGATTTCTACGAGCAGTACTTC. Protein sequence: CATRGDFYEQYF.

This chain joins TRBV10-3 and TRBJ1-2, with 8 bases fitting TRBD1. Germline CDR1 ENHRY, CDR2 SYGVKD. This CDR3 has 17 amino acids. Losses at the gene ends were 3 bases for V and 6 bases for J; bases not matched to a gene: 15. The CDR3: CAISENRQGRGEDGYTF. CDR3 coding DNA: TGTGCCATCAGTGAAAACCGACAGGGGAGGGGAGAGGATGGCTACACCTTC.

The genes are TRBV6-5 and TRBJ2-5, with TRBD1 matching over 9 bases. The germline V gene encodes CDR1 MNHEY and CDR2 SVGAGI. The CDR3 is 15 residues long. V gave up 5 bases and J gave up 5 bases; unmatched junction bases: 9. CDR3 loop: CASSNLQGAQETQYF. The DNA for the CDR3 is TGTGCCAGCAGTAACCTACAGGGGGCGCAGGAGACCCAGTACTTC.

The chain combines TRBV18 with TRBJ1-3; the D is unclear. The V end was cut by 0 bases, the J end by 0 bases, with 9 bases between. CDR1 and CDR2 from the germline V gene are KGHSH and LQKENI. The CDR3 runs to 16 residues. CDR3 in DNA: TGTGCCAGCTCACCACCGCCGCGGATCTCTGGAAACACCATATATTTT. It specifies CASSPPPRISGNTIYF.

The chain's CDR3 is CASQGLTEAFF. The CDR3 nucleotides are TGTGCCTCACAGGGTCTCACTGAAGCTTTCTTT. The V call is TRBV19, the J call TRBJ1-1; perhaps TRBD1 as D (6 bases). V was shortened by 11 bases and J by 4 bases, with 11 bases between the two germline ends. Germline V CDR1 and CDR2: LNHDA, SQIVND (reference sequence). The CDR3 contains 11 residues.

This chain uses TRBV28 with TRBJ1-1; perhaps TRBD1 as D (5 bases). CDR1 is MDHEN and CDR2 is SYDVKM in the germline V gene. Trimming stripped 2 bases from V and 8 bases from J, with 12 bases between. The CDR3 runs 13 residues. The CDR3, as DNA: TGTGCCAGCAGTTTAACTAACCCAGGGGAAGCTTTCTTT. Protein: CASSLTNPGEAFF. Combining the CDR3 with reference TRBV28 and TRBJ1-1 gives the whole variable domain DVKVTQSSRYLVKRTGEKVFLECVQDMDHENMFWYRQDPGLGLRLIYFSYDVKMKEKGDIPEGYSVSREKKERFSLILESASTNQTSMYLCASSLTNPGEAFFGQGTRLTVV.

The V call is TRBV10-3, the J call TRBJ1-3; the D gene is possibly TRBD1 (5 bases). The CDR3 consists of 14 residues. Germline CDR1 reads ENHRY; CDR2 reads SYGVKD. V gave up 6 bases and J gave up 2 bases, with 11 bases separating them. The CDR3 region has the DNA TGTGCCATCAGCCCAGGGAGGACTGGAAACACCATATATTTT. Residues: CAISPGRTGNTIYF.

The chain combines TRBV5-1 with TRBJ1-1; D is possibly TRBD1 (6 bases). Looked up from germline, CDR1 is SGHRS and CDR2 is YFSETQ. The CDR3 totals 16 residues. V gave up 0 bases and J gave up 5 bases, with 17 bases separating them. DNA of the CDR3: TGCGCCAGCAGCTTGGCACAGGGCCGGACGGGGACTGAAGCTTTCTTT. Translation: CASSLAQGRTGTEAFF.

The genes are TRBV13 and TRBJ1-3; 7 nucleotides align to TRBD1. Germline values: CDR1 PRHDT, CDR2 FYEKMQ (reference sequence). The trim removed 1 base at V and 0 bases at J, leaving 9 bases unmatched. The CDR3 consists of 18 residues. The CDR3 is CASSLERVGQSSGNTIYF. The CDR3 DNA follows: TGTGCCAGCAGCTTAGAAAGGGTGGGACAGAGCTCTGGAAACACCATATATTTT. The variable domain in full, completed from reference TRBV13 and TRBJ1-3, reads AAGVIQSPRHLIKEKRETATLKCYPIPRHDTVYWYQQGPGQDPQFLISFYEKMQSDKGSIPDRFSAQQFSDYHSELNMSSLELGDSALYFCASSLERVGQSSGNTIYFGEGSWLTVV.

The rearrangement joins TRBV19 to TRBJ2-7; the D gene is possibly TRBD2 (5 bases). Germline V gene sequence: CDR1 LNHDA, CDR2 SQIVND (reference sequence). The ends were cut back, 10 bases at V and 7 bases at J, with 14 bases in the middle. The CDR3 contains 11 residues. The chain's CDR3 is CATEGGGEQYF. The CDR3 region has the DNA TGTGCCACCGAGGGTGGAGGAGAGCAGTACTTC.

V and J are TRBV25-1 and TRBJ1-2; 7 bases map to TRBD1. The V gene end was trimmed by 3 bases and the J gene end by 8 bases; junction bases not matched to a gene: 18. This CDR3 spans 17 amino acids. The germline gives CDR1 MGHDK, CDR2 SYGVNS. CDR3 nucleotide sequence: TGTGCCAGCAGTGACCCGGGACAGTCGGTTTCTCCTTACGGCTACACCTTC. It is translated as CASSDPGQSVSPYGYTF.

J is TRBJ2-3 and V is TRBV20-1; 10 bases are shared with TRBD1. The CDR3 is 17 residues long. The germline gives CDR1 DFQATT, CDR2 SNEGSKA (reference sequence). J was trimmed by 3 bases and V by 3 bases; bases with no gene match: 12. CDR3 region: CSASGSGTGVFTDTQYF. The CDR3, as DNA: TGCAGTGCTAGTGGTTCAGGGACAGGGGTGTTTACAGATACGCAGTATTTT.

The chain is built from TRBV27 and TRBJ1-6; 10 bases fit TRBD1. Trimming took 5 bases from V and 6 from J; bases not matched to a gene: 4. The CDR3 covers 15 residues. CDR1 and CDR2 (germline): MNHEY, SMNVEV (reference sequence). The CDR3: CASSTDRGLNSPLHF. The CDR3 DNA sequence: TGTGCCAGCAGTACCGACAGGGGGCTTAATTCACCCCTCCACTTT.

V and J are TRBV30 and TRBJ1-6; no definite D call. CDR1 GTSNPN and CDR2 SVGIG come from the germline V gene (reference sequence). This CDR3 comprises 14 residues. Trimming removed 1 base at V and 8 bases at J, with 12 bases between. CDR3 nucleotide sequence: TGTGCCTGGAGTGGTTATACGAGGGATTCACCCCTCCACTTT. Translated: CAWSGYTRDSPLHF.